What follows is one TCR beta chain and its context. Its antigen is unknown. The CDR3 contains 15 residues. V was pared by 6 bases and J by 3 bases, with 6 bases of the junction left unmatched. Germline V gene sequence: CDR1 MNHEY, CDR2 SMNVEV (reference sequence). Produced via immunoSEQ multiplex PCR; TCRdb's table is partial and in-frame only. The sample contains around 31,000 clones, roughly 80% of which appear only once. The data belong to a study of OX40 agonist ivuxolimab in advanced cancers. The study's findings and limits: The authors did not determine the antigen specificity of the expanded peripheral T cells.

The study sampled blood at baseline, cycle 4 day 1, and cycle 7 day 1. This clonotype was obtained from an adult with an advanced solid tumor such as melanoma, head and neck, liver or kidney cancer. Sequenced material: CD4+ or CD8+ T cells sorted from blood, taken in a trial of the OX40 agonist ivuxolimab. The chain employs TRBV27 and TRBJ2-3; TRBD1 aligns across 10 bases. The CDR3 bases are TGTGCCAGCAGCGGAAGGACAGGGGGGACAGATACGCAGTATTTT. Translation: CASSGRTGGTDTQYF.